The 27 T cell receptor beta chains reported below all come from one sample, sequenced in a study of blood T cell repertoires in COVID-19. Libraries were prepared by immunoSEQ multiplex PCR; TCRdb keeps only in-frame clonotypes and omits some of them. The table shows about 220,000 clones, with 82% occurring only once. Sequencing was done on a sample of peripheral blood. The receptors were sampled from a woman aged 80 or older with acute or convalescent COVID-19.

This rearrangement joins TRBV5-5 to TRBJ2-1; TRBD1 agrees at 9 bases. With 4 bases clipped from V and 6 bases from J, the junction kept 14 bases outside the gene matches. The germline V gene has CDR1 SGHKS and CDR2 YYEKEE (reference sequence). This CDR3 has 17 residues. The CDR3 DNA reads TGTGCCAGCAGCCGGAGCACGACAGGGGGGAATGGCAATGAGCAGTTCTTC. It encodes CASSRSTTGGNGNEQFF.

The V gene is TRBV7-9, the J gene TRBJ1-4; the D gene is possibly TRBD1 (6 bases). The V gene lost 8 bases and the J gene lost 5 bases, with 15 bases spanning the gap. In germline, CDR1 is SEHNR, CDR2 FQNEAQ (reference sequence). This CDR3 contains 14 residues. In DNA form, the CDR3 reads TGTGCCAGCTGCCGAGGGGGAGCGAATGAAAAACTGTTTTTT. Translated: CASCRGGANEKLFF.

Regarding this clone: Other nucleotide sequences from this sample produce the same CDR3. V gene TRBV9 combines with J gene TRBJ2-3; 15 positions match TRBD2. With V trimmed by 0 bases and J by 7 bases, 3 bases remained unmatched. Germline CDR1 and CDR2: SGDLS and YYNGEE. This CDR3 is built from 16 residues. The CDR3 spells CASSVGTSGGANTQYF. CDR3 bases: TGTGCCAGCAGCGTAGGGACTAGCGGGGGGGCAAATACGCAGTATTTT.

The gene calls are TRBV19 and TRBJ1-1; 9 bases agree with TRBD1. CDR1 and CDR2 from the germline V gene are LNHDA and SQIVND (reference sequence). Trimming took 5 bases from V and 1 from J; bases not matched to a gene: 11. The CDR3 is 17 amino acids. This chain's CDR3 is CASSQRPGTGRNTEAFF. The CDR3 DNA reads TGTGCCAGTAGTCAACGCCCCGGGACAGGGAGGAACACTGAAGCTTTCTTT.

This chain uses TRBV5-5 with TRBJ1-1; TRBD1 matches at 8 bases. Looked up from germline, CDR1 is SGHKS and CDR2 is YYEKEE (reference sequence). V shed 4 bases and J 1 base; nucleotides not matched to a gene: 9. The CDR3 sequence is 16 residues long. The CDR3, as DNA: TGTGCCAGCAGCCTCTCCTCCGGGACAGGGAACACTGAAGCTTTCTTT. Translation gives CASSLSSGTGNTEAFF.

The chain recombines TRBV6-5 with TRBJ1-1, with D hard to call. In germline, CDR1 is MNHEY, CDR2 SVGAGI. The CDR3 is 13 amino acids. V lost 3 bases and J lost 0, with 5 bases in between. CDR3 protein: CASSYSLNTEAFF. The CDR3, as DNA: TGTGCCAGCAGTTATAGTCTGAACACTGAAGCTTTCTTT.

This chain uses TRBV18 with TRBJ2-1; D perhaps matches TRBD1 (5 bases). The length of the CDR3 is 18 residues. V was cut by 2 bases and J by 0 bases, with 17 bases left in between. Germline values: CDR1 KGHSH, CDR2 LQKENI. Here the CDR3 DNA reads TGTGCCAGCTCACCAAGACAGTTATCCTTCGGCTCCTACAATGAGCAGTTCTTC. Residues: CASSPRQLSFGSYNEQFF. The whole variable domain, filled in from reference TRBV18 and TRBJ2-1, reads NAGVMQNPRHLVRRRGQEARLRCSPMKGHSHVYWYRQLPEEGLKFMVYLQKENIIDESGMPKERFSAEFPKEGPSILRIQQVVRGDSAAYFCASSPRQLSFGSYNEQFFGPGTRLTVL.

This clone has a handful of counts. The J gene is TRBJ1-1, the V gene TRBV12-3 or TRBV12-4, with 7 positions matching TRBD1. This CDR3 is 13 amino acids long. The V and J ends lost 4 bases and 5 bases, in that order; junction bases with no gene match: 4. The CDR3 reads CASSSQGRTEAFF. CDR3 nucleotide sequence: TGTGCCAGCAGTTCACAGGGGAGAACTGAAGCTTTCTTT.

This clone was found a few times. The J gene is TRBJ1-4, the V gene TRBV11-2; TRBD1 is a possible D gene (5 bases). With 0 bases removed from V and 6 bases from J, the gap between germline ends came to 11 bases. The CDR3 runs 15 residues. Germline V lookup: CDR1 SGHAT, CDR2 FQNNGV. CDR3 DNA: TGTGCCAGCAGCTTAGAGGGAACAGGACATGAAAAACTGTTTTTT. The encoded protein is CASSLEGTGHEKLFF. Full variable domain (rest looked up from reference TRBV11-2 and TRBJ1-4): EAGVAQSPRYKIIEKRQSVAFWCNPISGHATLYWYQQILGQGPKLLIQFQNNGVVDDSQLPKDRFSAERLKGVDSTLKIQPAKLEDSAVYLCASSLEGTGHEKLFFGSGTQLSVL.

The DNA of the CDR3 is TGTGCCAGCAGCGCTAACCCGGGACAGACACCATACGAGCAGTACTTC. Translated: CASSANPGQTPYEQYF. The genes are TRBV7-9 and TRBJ2-7; 7 nucleotides match TRBD1. This CDR3 spans 16 amino acids. Germline V gene lookup returns CDR1 SEHNR and CDR2 FQNEAQ (reference sequence). With V trimmed by 5 bases and J by 4 bases, 14 bases remained unmatched. The full variable domain, with the rest looked up from reference TRBV7-9 and TRBJ2-7, is DTGVSQNPRHKITKRGQNVTFRCDPISEHNRLYWYRQTLGQGPEFLTYFQNEAQLEKSRLLSDRFSAERPKGSFSTLEIQRTEQGDSAMYLCASSANPGQTPYEQYFGPGTRLTVT.

The chain couples TRBV9 to TRBJ2-3, with D perhaps matching TRBD1 (6 bases). Germline V gene sequence: CDR1 SGDLS, CDR2 YYNGEE. V lost 1 base and J lost 2, with 17 bases in between. There are 17 residues in the CDR3. The CDR3 DNA sequence: TGTGCCAGCAGCGTAAGTTGGTGGGGGCGCTCCACAGATACGCAGTATTTT. This gives the protein CASSVSWWGRSTDTQYF.

The V and J genes are TRBV11-3 and TRBJ2-1, with a tentative D call TRBD2 (6 bases). Trimming pared 5 bases from V and 5 bases from J, leaving 13 bases between. In germline, CDR1 is SGHNT, CDR2 YENEEA. The CDR3 contains 14 residues. The CDR3 loop is CASSLSRGNNEQFF. The CDR3 region has the DNA TGTGCCAGCAGCCTGTCCCGGGGGAACAATGAGCAGTTCTTC.

The gene calls are TRBV4-2 and TRBJ1-3; D may be TRBD1 (5 bases). The V end lost 0 bases, the J end lost 4 bases, and 7 bases lay between the germline ends. CDR3 length equals 14 residues. From germline, CDR1 is LGHNA and CDR2 YNFKEQ. In DNA form, the CDR3 reads TGTGCCAGCAGCCAAGAGGCAGGGGGAAACACCATATATTTT. Translation: CASSQEAGGNTIYF.

This rearrangement joins TRBV10-2 to TRBJ2-5, with 10 bases identical to TRBD2. The germline V gene encodes CDR1 WSHSY and CDR2 SAAADI. The CDR3 totals 15 residues. After removal of 6 bases from V and 4 bases from J, the junction contained 8 bases not matched to a gene. The CDR3 DNA follows: TGCGCCAGCAGCCCCGGGCTAGCGGGGGTAGAGACCCAGTACTTC. Amino acids: CASSPGLAGVETQYF.

The CDR3, as DNA: TGTGCCAGCAGCTCGCAACAGGGGTACTATGGCTACACCTTC. This sequence encodes CASSSQQGYYGYTF. The chain couples TRBV11-2 to TRBJ1-2; 7 bases map to TRBD1. CDR3 size: 14 residues. Germline V CDR1 and CDR2: SGHAT, FQNNGV. V dropped 4 bases and J dropped 3; count of bases not matched to a gene: 5.

This chain connects TRBV6-5 to TRBJ1-3; no firm D call. CDR1 and CDR2 from the germline V gene are MNHEY and SVGAGI. V lost 0 bases to trimming and J lost 0 bases, with 9 bases between them. This CDR3 is 16 amino acids long. CDR3 coding DNA: TGTGCCAGCAGTTACTCGTTGTCAGGCTCTGGAAACACCATATATTTT. Translated: CASSYSLSGSGNTIYF.

The V gene is TRBV12-3 or TRBV12-4, the J gene TRBJ1-2; a possible D gene is TRBD1 (5 bases). This CDR3 is 13 amino acids long. The V gene lost 8 bases and the J gene lost 3 bases, with 13 bases spanning the gap. The CDR3 DNA sequence: TGTGCCAGCCGCGGGGGGGGTTACTATGGCTACACCTTC. Protein sequence: CASRGGGYYGYTF.

V usage is TRBV4-2 and J usage is TRBJ2-2; TRBD1 matches at 7 bases. CDR1 and CDR2 (germline): LGHNA, YNFKEQ. There are 16 residues in the CDR3. J lost 3 bases, V lost 3 bases, and 7 bases had no gene match. The DNA of the CDR3 is TGTGCCAGCAGCCACTTCAAGGGGGCGGACACCGGGGAGCTGTTTTTT. Encoded protein: CASSHFKGADTGELFF.

The V gene is TRBV28, the J gene TRBJ2-3; 16 bases match TRBD2. V shed 3 bases, J shed 2 bases, and the junction held 11 bases outside the gene matches. CDR1 is MDHEN and CDR2 is SYDVKM in the germline V gene. This CDR3 has 20 amino acids. As DNA, the CDR3 is TGTGCCAGCAGTTTGAGCGGGACTAGCGGGGGGGTTACAACCACAGATACGCAGTATTTT. Its protein product is CASSLSGTSGGVTTTDTQYF.

The rearrangement links TRBV5-1 to TRBJ1-1; 8 nucleotides align to TRBD1. This CDR3 has 14 amino acids. After removal of 4 bases from V and 1 base from J, the junction contained 3 bases not matched to a gene. CDR1 and CDR2 (germline): SGHRS, YFSETQ. CDR3 sequence: CASSQQGENTEAFF. CDR3 bases: TGCGCCAGCAGCCAACAGGGGGAGAACACTGAAGCTTTCTTT.

Only one count was recorded for this clone. The rearrangement joins TRBV5-1 to TRBJ1-4, with 9 bases aligning to TRBD1. The trim removed 1 base at V and 6 bases at J, leaving 4 bases unmatched. Germline CDR1 is SGHRS and CDR2 is YFSETQ. The CDR3 runs 15 residues. CDR3 sequence (DNA): TGCGCCAGCAGCTTGCAGACAGGGGGGGATGAAAAACTGTTTTTT. Residues: CASSLQTGGDEKLFF.

The chain recombines TRBV3-1 (or the pseudogene TRBV3-2) with TRBJ1-1; the match to TRBD1 covers 8 bases. Per germline, CDR1 LGHDT and CDR2 YNNKEL (reference sequence). V dropped 3 bases and J dropped 4; count of bases not matched to a gene: 1. This CDR3 is 13 amino acids long. CDR3 amino acids: CASSQTGVTEAFF. The CDR3 DNA reads as TGTGCCAGCAGCCAGACAGGGGTCACTGAAGCTTTCTTT.

The gene calls are TRBV3-1 (or the pseudogene TRBV3-2) and TRBJ2-3; D is perhaps TRBD1 (5 bases). The germline V gene has CDR1 LGHDT and CDR2 YNNKEL (reference sequence). V lost 0 bases and J lost 3, with 13 bases in between. The CDR3 runs 16 residues. CDR3 nucleotides: TGTGCCAGCAGCCAAGATGTTGGGGCACTGACAGATACGCAGTATTTT. Its translation: CASSQDVGALTDTQYF.

This sequence joins TRBV3-1 (or the pseudogene TRBV3-2) and TRBJ2-5, with 8 bases that match TRBD2. Per the germline V gene, CDR1 is LGHDT and CDR2 is YNNKEL (reference sequence). The ends lost 5 bases at V and 5 bases at J; junction bases unmatched: 7. CDR3 size: 14 residues. CDR3 sequence (DNA): TGTGCCAGCAGCAACCGGGGGGGCCTTGAGACCCAGTACTTC. Translation: CASSNRGGLETQYF.

The CDR3 region has the DNA TGTGCCATCAGTGACGGCAGGGACTACGAGCAGTACTTC. The encoded protein is CAISDGRDYEQYF. The chain carries TRBV10-3 and TRBJ2-7, with a possible D match to TRBD1 (5 bases). Trimming cost V 3 bases and J 3 bases, with 9 bases left between them. The CDR3 runs to 13 residues. Germline CDR1 is ENHRY and CDR2 is SYGVKD.

The rearrangement uses TRBV10-1 and TRBJ2-1, with 8 bases that match TRBD2. CDR3 length: 18 residues. Germline loops: CDR1 WNHNN, CDR2 SYGVQD (reference sequence). The V gene end was trimmed by 5 bases and the J gene end by 7 bases; junction bases not matched to a gene: 19. The CDR3 is CASSCPCPGNPGGNEQFF. The CDR3 DNA follows: TGCGCCAGCAGTTGCCCATGTCCGGGTAACCCGGGGGGGAATGAGCAGTTCTTC.

This clone occurred many times. The rearrangement joins TRBV7-9 to TRBJ1-6; TRBD1 aligns across 8 bases. Per the germline V gene, CDR1 is SEHNR and CDR2 is FQNEAQ (reference sequence). The CDR3 consists of 15 residues. The V segment lost 4 bases and the J segment 6 bases; nucleotides outside the gene matches: 5. This CDR3 reads CASSSGGEVNSPLHF. The DNA of the CDR3 is TGTGCCAGCAGCTCAGGGGGCGAAGTTAATTCACCCCTCCACTTT.